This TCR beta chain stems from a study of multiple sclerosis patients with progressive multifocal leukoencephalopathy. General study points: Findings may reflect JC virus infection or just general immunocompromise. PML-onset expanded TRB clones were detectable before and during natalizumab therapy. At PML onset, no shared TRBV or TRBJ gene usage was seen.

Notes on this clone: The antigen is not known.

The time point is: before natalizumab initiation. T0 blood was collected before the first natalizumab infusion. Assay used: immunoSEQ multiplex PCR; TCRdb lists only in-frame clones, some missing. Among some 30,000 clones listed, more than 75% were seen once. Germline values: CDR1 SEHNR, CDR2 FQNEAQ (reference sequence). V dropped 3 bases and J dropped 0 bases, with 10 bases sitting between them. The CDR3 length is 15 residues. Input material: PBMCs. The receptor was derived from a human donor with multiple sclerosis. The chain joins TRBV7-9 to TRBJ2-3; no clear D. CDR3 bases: TGTGCCAGCAGCTTCCACCCGGACAGCACAGATACGCAGTATTTT. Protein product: CASSFHPDSTDTQYF.